The 7 T cell receptor beta chains in this list originate from one sample, sequenced in a study. TCRdb itself ran the RT-PCR reads through MiXCR, one entry per CDR3 protein. Among hundreds of thousands of distinct CDR3 sequences, 14% were seen once, and the ten largest hold roughly 3.6%. Sequencing was performed on memory CD4+ T cells from blood. The receptors stem from a female donor in good health, serving as a healthy control.

This clonotype was detected ten times or more. CDR3 sequence reads: CASSAGQGTTGELFF. DNA of the CDR3: TGTGCCAGCAGCGCCGGACAGGGGACGACCGGGGAGCTGTTTTTT. The V call is TRBV7-3, the J call TRBJ2-2; TRBD1 matches at 9 bases. The CDR3 is made up of 15 amino acids. The junction had 6 bases not matched to a gene; V was cut back by 5 bases and J by 5 bases. Germline V gives CDR1 SGHTA, CDR2 FQGTGA.

This clonotype was observed at least ten times. The chain uses TRBV5-5 and TRBJ2-7, with D tentatively TRBD1 (6 bases). The CDR3 has 14 amino acids. V lost 3 bases and J lost 3, with 13 bases in between. Per germline, CDR1 SGHKS and CDR2 YYEKEE (reference sequence). This chain's CDR3 is CASSYRDIGYEQYF. CDR3 bases: TGTGCCAGCAGCTACCGGGACATCGGCTACGAGCAGTACTTC.

This clonotype was picked up a small number of times. V and J are TRBV15 and TRBJ2-1, with TRBD2 matching 7 bases. This CDR3 has 15 amino acids. Germline lookup yields CDR1 LNHNV and CDR2 YYDKDF (reference sequence). Trimming cost V 0 bases and J 8 bases; bases outside gene matches: 7. As DNA, the CDR3 is TGTGCCACCAGCAGAGAATTGTTGGGGGGGGATGAGCAGTTCTTC. Encoded protein: CATSRELLGGDEQFF. Complete variable domain (other parts from reference TRBV15 and TRBJ2-1): DAMVIQNPRYQVTQFGKPVTLSCSQTLNHNVMYWYQQKSSQAPKLLFHYYDKDFNNEADTPDNFQSRRPNTSFCFLDIRSPGLGDTAMYLCATSRELLGGDEQFFGPGTRLTVL.

This chain uses TRBV6-5 with TRBJ2-7; D is perhaps TRBD1 (5 bases). The CDR3 is made up of 13 amino acids. The V gene's germline CDR1 is MNHEY and CDR2 SVGAGI. V was shortened by 8 bases and J by 6 bases, with 17 bases between the two germline ends. CDR3 sequence (DNA): TGTGCCAGCTCCCAGGGAAGGCCCGGCGAGCAGTACTTC. It translates to CASSQGRPGEQYF.

As to this clonotype: One junction end disagrees with the germline gene, perhaps due to a read error. The chain carries TRBV2 and TRBJ2-3; 10 nucleotides match TRBD2. The CDR3 is 14 residues long. From germline, CDR1 is SNHLY and CDR2 FYNNEI. CDR3 protein: CASSELAGAQSQYF. The CDR3 coding sequence is TGTGCCAGCAGTGAGCTAGCGGGAGCCCAATCGCAGTACTTT.

This clonotype was found a few times. The chain uses TRBV7-6 and TRBJ1-2; D possibly corresponds to TRBD1 (5 bases). Trimming stripped 5 bases from V and 8 bases from J, with 15 bases between. Germline V gene lookup returns CDR1 SGHVS and CDR2 FNYEAQ. The length of the CDR3 is 13 residues. The CDR3 DNA sequence: TGTGCCAGCAGCCGGGCCGTAAGGGACGGCTACACCTTC. It specifies CASSRAVRDGYTF.

The chain carries TRBV20-1 and TRBJ1-6; a weak D match, TRBD1 (6 bases). The CDR3 runs to 14 residues. Germline assignment: CDR1 DFQATT and CDR2 SNEGSKA (reference sequence). The V end was cut by 8 bases, the J end by 5 bases, with 16 bases between. CDR3 amino acids: CSFPGGTNNSPLHF. The CDR3 region has the DNA TGCAGTTTCCCCGGGGGCACCAATAATTCACCCCTCCACTTT.